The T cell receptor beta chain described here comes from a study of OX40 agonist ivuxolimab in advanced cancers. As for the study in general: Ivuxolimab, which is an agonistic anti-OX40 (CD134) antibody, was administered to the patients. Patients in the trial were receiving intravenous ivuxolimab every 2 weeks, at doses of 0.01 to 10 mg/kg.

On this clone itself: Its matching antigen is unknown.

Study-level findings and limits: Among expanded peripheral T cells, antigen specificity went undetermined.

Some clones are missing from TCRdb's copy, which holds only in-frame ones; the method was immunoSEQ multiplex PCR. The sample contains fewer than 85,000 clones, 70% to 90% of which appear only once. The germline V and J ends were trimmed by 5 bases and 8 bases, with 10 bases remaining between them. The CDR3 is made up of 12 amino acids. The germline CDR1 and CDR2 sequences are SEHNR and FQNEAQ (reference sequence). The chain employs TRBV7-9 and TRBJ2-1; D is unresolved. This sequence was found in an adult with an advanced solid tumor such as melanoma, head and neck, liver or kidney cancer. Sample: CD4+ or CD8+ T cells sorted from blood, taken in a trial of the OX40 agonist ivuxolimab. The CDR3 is CASSPGRDEQFF. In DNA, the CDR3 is TGTGCCAGCAGCCCCGGAAGAGATGAGCAGTTCTTC. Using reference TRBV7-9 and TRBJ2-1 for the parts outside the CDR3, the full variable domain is DTGVSQNPRHKITKRGQNVTFRCDPISEHNRLYWYRQTLGQGPEFLTYFQNEAQLEKSRLLSDRFSAERPKGSFSTLEIQRTEQGDSAMYLCASSPGRDEQFFGPGTRLTVL.